One and the same sample provided the 21 T cell receptor beta chains below, sequenced in a study of T cell responses to AZD1222 COVID-19 vaccine. Produced via immunoSEQ multiplex PCR; TCRdb's table is partial and in-frame only. There are 170,000 or so clones in the sample; about nine tenths occur only once, and approximately 2.8% lies in the top ten. The specimen comprised peripheral blood, sampled on day 0 of AZD1222 vaccination. These receptors were collected from an adult in good health.

This sequence joins TRBV6-1 and TRBJ1-1, with a weak D call TRBD1 (6 bases). V dropped 1 base and J dropped 3 bases, with 9 bases sitting between them. Germline V gene data show CDR1 as MNHNS and CDR2 as SASEGT. The CDR3 length is 14 residues. In nucleotides, the CDR3 is TGTGCCAGCAGTGAAGAACAGGGACACACTGAAGCTTTCTTT. This sequence encodes CASSEEQGHTEAFF.

This sequence joins TRBV27 and TRBJ2-7, with 11 bases lining up with TRBD1. V lost 6 bases and J lost 5; bases outside the gene matches: 12. CDR1 MNHEY and CDR2 SMNVEV come from the germline V gene (reference sequence). The length of the CDR3 is 16 residues. This CDR3 is CASRRLPGQGVHEQYF. The CDR3 DNA is TGTGCCAGCAGAAGATTACCGGGACAGGGGGTCCACGAGCAGTACTTC.

The V gene is TRBV5-4, the J gene TRBJ2-1; the match to TRBD1 covers 8 bases. CDR3 length: 15 amino acids. Germline trimming cut 0 bases from V and 1 base from J; bases unmatched to any gene: 0. Germline loops: CDR1 SGHNT, CDR2 YYREEE (reference sequence). The CDR3 here is CASSLDRGSYNEQFF. The CDR3 region has the DNA TGTGCCAGCAGCTTGGACAGGGGGTCCTACAATGAGCAGTTCTTC.

Concerning this clone: An end of the junction differs from the germline gene, which may be a read error. The CDR3 bases are TGTGCCAGCTGTGAAGGGGGGCTGGGGCCGTGGACCGGGGAGCTGTTTTTT. The encoded protein is CASCEGGLGPWTGELFF. This chain joins TRBV6-1 and TRBJ2-2; D might be TRBD1 or TRBD2, each matching 6 bases. The CDR3 is 17 amino acids. Germline assignment: CDR1 MNHNS and CDR2 SASEGT.

V usage is TRBV7-2 and J usage is TRBJ1-2, with D possibly TRBD1 on 5 matching bases. The V end lost 7 bases, the J end lost 2 bases, and 23 bases lay between the germline ends. The CDR3 sequence is 17 residues long. Germline V gene lookup returns CDR1 SGHTA and CDR2 FQGNSA. In DNA, the CDR3 is TGTGCCAGCACCCGTGGGAGGAGGGGCGAGGGCAACTATGGCTACACCTTC. Protein product: CASTRGRRGEGNYGYTF.

This CDR3 reads CASNRQGNYGYTF. DNA of the CDR3: TGTGCCAGCAACCGTCAGGGTAACTATGGCTACACCTTC. This sequence joins TRBV6-5 and TRBJ1-2; D may be TRBD1 (5 bases). Germline values: CDR1 MNHEY, CDR2 SVGAGI. The CDR3 totals 13 residues. V was trimmed by 7 bases and J by 1 base, leaving 10 bases between them.

The rearrangement uses TRBV5-1 and TRBJ2-4, with D unclear. The CDR3 extends over 14 amino acids. V lost 0 bases, J lost 0 bases, and 4 bases lay in between. Germline lookup yields CDR1 SGHRS and CDR2 YFSETQ. CDR3 nucleotide sequence: TGCGCCAGCAGCTTGGCGCTAGCCAAAAACATTCAGTACTTC. Encoded protein: CASSLALAKNIQYF.

V and J are TRBV2 and TRBJ1-2, with 12 bases aligning to TRBD1. The CDR3 has 15 amino acids. From germline, CDR1 is SNHLY and CDR2 FYNNEI. V lost 7 bases and J lost 7; bases outside the gene matches: 10. The CDR3 region has the DNA TGTGCCAGCACGGTGTCGGGACAGGGGGCTTCTGGCTACACCTTC. It codes for CASTVSGQGASGYTF.

The chain couples TRBV12-3 or TRBV12-4 to TRBJ1-2; D remains unclear. V was trimmed by 7 bases and J by 2 bases, leaving 11 bases between them. The CDR3 is made up of 13 amino acids. CDR3: CASTIGQNYGYTF. The CDR3 coding sequence is TGTGCCAGCACAATAGGGCAGAACTATGGCTACACCTTC.

The CDR3 DNA is TGTGCCAGCAGTTACCTTGCTAGCTCGATCTACGAGCAGTACTTC. Amino acids: CASSYLASSIYEQYF. The V gene is TRBV6-5, the J gene TRBJ2-7; possibly TRBD2 for D (5 bases). Between the trimmed V and J ends, which lost 2 bases and 3 bases, there was a span of 14 bases. The CDR3 length is 15 residues. Looked up from germline, CDR1 is MNHEY and CDR2 is SVGAGI.

The chain carries TRBV6-1 and TRBJ2-1, with 9 positions matching TRBD2. The CDR3 loop spans 16 amino acids. The germline V gene has CDR1 MNHNS and CDR2 SASEGT. The V gene end was trimmed by 0 bases and the J gene end by 7 bases; junction bases not matched to a gene: 7. CDR3 sequence reads: CASSEALRGGWNEQFF. CDR3 bases: TGTGCCAGCAGTGAAGCTCTGCGGGGGGGGTGGAATGAGCAGTTCTTC.

J is TRBJ2-1 and V is TRBV3-1 (or the pseudogene TRBV3-2); tentative D call: TRBD2 (6 bases). This CDR3 is built from 15 residues. Trimming cost V 4 bases and J 2 bases, with 12 bases left between them. Germline V gene lookup returns CDR1 LGHDT and CDR2 YNNKEL (reference sequence). The DNA of the CDR3 is TGTGCCAGCAGCCCCTCCCCGGGGGCCTACAATGAGCAGTTCTTC. Protein product: CASSPSPGAYNEQFF.

This rearrangement joins TRBV5-6 to TRBJ2-1, with a tentative D call TRBD2 (5 bases). The V gene lost 4 bases and the J gene lost 6 bases, with 14 bases spanning the gap. Germline CDR1 is SGHDT and CDR2 is YYEEEE. The CDR3 length is 14 residues. CDR3 amino acids: CASSPRRTSNEQFF. CDR3 in DNA: TGTGCCAGCAGCCCTAGGAGGACGTCCAATGAGCAGTTCTTC.

In DNA form, the CDR3 reads TGTGCCATCAGTGAGTCAGGGACAGGGGGTTCTGGTGAAAAACTGTTTTTT. Translation gives CAISESGTGGSGEKLFF. The chain joins TRBV10-3 to TRBJ1-4, with TRBD1 matching 11 bases. The CDR3 has 17 residues. Germline CDR1 reads ENHRY; CDR2 reads SYGVKD. Trimming took 0 bases from V and 7 from J; bases not matched to a gene: 7.

The V gene is TRBV19, the J gene TRBJ2-6; no clear D. The V end lost 0 bases, the J end lost 1 base, and 1 base lay between the germline ends. The CDR3 runs 14 residues. The V gene's germline CDR1 is LNHDA and CDR2 SQIVND (reference sequence). The CDR3 DNA follows: TGTGCCAGTAGTATAGAATCTGGGGCCAACGTCCTGACTTTC. Protein sequence: CASSIESGANVLTF. Combining the CDR3 with reference TRBV19 and TRBJ2-6 gives the whole variable domain DGGITQSPKYLFRKEGQNVTLSCEQNLNHDAMYWYRQDPGQGLRLIYYSQIVNDFQKGDIAEGYSVSREKKESFPLTVTSAQKNPTAFYLCASSIESGANVLTFGAGSRLTVL.

This chain joins TRBV4-1 and TRBJ1-6, with D perhaps matching TRBD1 (6 bases). Trimming took 0 bases from V and 7 from J, leaving 13 bases between them. CDR3 length equals 16 residues. In germline, CDR1 is MGHRA, CDR2 YSYEKL. CDR3 loop: CASSQDPPGVNSPLHF. Here the CDR3 DNA reads TGCGCCAGCAGCCAAGATCCGCCAGGGGTAAATTCACCCCTCCACTTT.

The chain has TRBV15 and TRBJ1-2; D gene uncertain. The germline gives CDR1 LNHNV, CDR2 YYDKDF (reference sequence). V lost 0 bases and J lost 5, with 16 bases in between. This CDR3 comprises 16 residues. DNA for the CDR3: TGTGCCACCAGCAGAGATGGGTTTGTAAAGGAGTATGGCTACACCTTC. It codes for CATSRDGFVKEYGYTF.

The CDR3 loop reads CASSSRTRRAYNEQFF. For the CDR3, the DNA is TGTGCCAGCAGCTCACGGACAAGGAGGGCCTACAATGAGCAGTTCTTC. The V gene is TRBV7-2, the J gene TRBJ2-1, with D possibly matching TRBD2 (6 bases). Deletions cut 4 bases from V and 2 bases from J, with 15 bases between. The CDR3 is 16 amino acids. The V gene's germline CDR1 is SGHTA and CDR2 FQGNSA.

V is TRBV19 and J is TRBJ1-4; D might be TRBD1 (6 bases). The CDR3 has 15 residues. With 5 bases removed from V and 3 bases from J, the gap between germline ends came to 13 bases. Germline assignment: CDR1 LNHDA and CDR2 SQIVND (reference sequence). CDR3 residues: CASSQAGGPNEKLFF. For the CDR3, the DNA is TGTGCCAGTAGTCAAGCGGGGGGCCCTAATGAAAAACTGTTTTTT.

The chain is built from TRBV19 and TRBJ1-1, with D hard to call. With 0 bases removed from V and 0 bases from J, the gap between germline ends came to 5 bases. Germline V gene lookup returns CDR1 LNHDA and CDR2 SQIVND (reference sequence). This CDR3 is 14 amino acids long. The CDR3 sequence: CASSIEHMNTEAFF. The CDR3 DNA reads TGTGCCAGTAGTATAGAGCACATGAACACTGAAGCTTTCTTT.

The chain links TRBV3-1 (or the pseudogene TRBV3-2) to TRBJ1-1; D not certain. CDR3 length: 14 residues. Germline V CDR1 and CDR2: LGHDT, YNNKEL (reference sequence). Trimming took off 2 bases at V and 0 bases at J, with 7 bases between the two ends. CDR3 residues: CASSQFSMNTEAFF. DNA for the CDR3: TGTGCCAGCAGCCAATTTAGTATGAACACTGAAGCTTTCTTT.